The rows below give T cell receptor beta chains drawn from one sample of a study of sequential checkpoint blockade in melanoma. Clones were sequenced by immunoSEQ multiplex PCR, and TCRdb holds only the in-frame ones, with some missing. The data show under 6,500 clones, 25% to 30% seen once. The sequencing used tumor tissue (inferred from file names), collected from a patient given nivolumab and ipilimumab in sequence. All receptors derive from a human donor with melanoma. The CDR3 runs from the conserved cysteine through the conserved F or W. A D gene is named only where the DNA matches it firmly. The size of a clone is reported for some rows only, either as once, few or many, or as a class for expanded clones.

- | - | TRBJ2-3 | TRBV5-1 | CASSLGGSGGDTQYF | TGCGCCAGCAGCTTGGGCGGCTCTGGGGGAGATACGCAGTATTTT
- | - | TRBJ1-6 | TRBV30 | CAWSPGRGLSYNSPLHF | TGTGCCTGGAGTCCTGGCCGCGGACTCTCCTATAATTCACCCCTCCACTTT
- | - | TRBJ1-5 | TRBV5-1 | CASSLVGNSNQPQHF | TGCGCCAGCAGCTTGGTAGGAAATAGCAATCAGCCCCAGCATTTT
- | - | TRBJ2-3 | TRBV11-3 | CASSNPTASTDTQYF | TGTGCCAGCAGCAATCCGACAGCTAGCACAGATACGCAGTATTTT
TRBD2 | few | TRBJ2-3 | TRBV30 | CAWTQLAGVTDTQYF | TGTGCCTGGACTCAACTAGCGGGGGTCACAGATACGCAGTATTTT
- | many | TRBJ2-1 | TRBV23-1 | CASSATGVNEQFF | TGCGCCAGCAGCGCGACAGGCGTCAATGAGCAGTTCTTC
- | - | TRBJ1-5 | TRBV6-8 | CASSYDGNSNQPQHF | TGTGCCAGCAGTTACGACGGAAATAGCAATCAGCCCCAGCATTTT
- | few | TRBJ1-1 | TRBV30 | CAWRRGRDTEAFF | TGTGCCTGGCGAAGAGGGCGGGACACTGAAGCTTTCTTT
TRBD1 | few | TRBJ2-7 | TRBV19 | CASSWTGNYEQYF | TGTGCCAGTAGTTGGACAGGAAACTACGAGCAGTACTTC
- | - | TRBJ2-3 | TRBV5-1 | CASSLGPLASDTQYF | TGCGCCAGCAGCTTGGGGCCCCTCGCGTCAGATACGCAGTATTTT
- | - | TRBJ2-7 | TRBV9 | CASTLRRGEQYF | TGTGCCAGCACATTACGGAGGGGCGAGCAGTACTTC
TRBD1 | - | TRBJ2-7 | TRBV28 | CASSEARGQGNYEQYF | TGTGCCAGCAGTGAAGCCCGGGGACAGGGGAACTACGAGCAGTACTTC
TRBD1 | few | TRBJ1-4 | TRBV12-5 | CASRGQGSEKLFF | TGTGCCAGCCGAGGACAGGGGTCTGAAAAACTGTTTTTT
- | - | TRBJ2-1 | TRBV11-3 | CASSLDYSAGNEQFF | TGTGCCAGCAGCTTAGATTACTCGGCTGGTAATGAGCAGTTCTTC
- | medium-sized | TRBJ1-5 | TRBV10-2 | CASTDESPQPQHF | TGCGCCAGCACCGACGAGTCACCTCAGCCCCAGCATTTT